The 21 T cell receptor beta chains below were found in one sample sequenced in a study of vaccination effects on CD4 cells after COVID-19. Their cognate antigens are unknown. Sequenced by immunoSEQ multiplex PCR; TCRdb stores in-frame clones only, minus some. The sample has under 55,000 clones, about four fifths seen once. Using viral peptide pools, the ViraFEST assay grew out antigen-specific CD4+ T cells prior to sequencing. Isolation of CD4+ T cells took place after about nine days of culture. Neither prior SARS-CoV-2 infection nor positive nucleocapsid antibodies were present in the vaccine recipients. The sample consisted of CD4+ T cells from PBMCs cultured with HCoV-OC43 spike peptides, taken before COVID-19 vaccination. Described subset: HCoV-OC43 spike overlapping peptide pool stimulation. These receptors came from a human donor who received a COVID-19 vaccine.

This clone was seen just once. The rearrangement uses TRBV9 and TRBJ1-2; D is possibly TRBD1 (5 bases). This CDR3 region has 14 residues. Germline CDR1 SGDLS, CDR2 YYNGEE. Trimming removed 5 bases at V and 6 bases at J, with 17 bases between. Written as DNA, the CDR3 is TGTGCCAGCAGTGCAAATGGGGGGGGTGATGGCTACACCTTC. It yields the protein CASSANGGGDGYTF.

The genes are TRBV18 and TRBJ1-1; 9 bases are a match to TRBD1. V was clipped by 1 base and J by 3 bases; unmatched bases: 9. The CDR3 is 17 amino acids. From germline, CDR1 is KGHSH and CDR2 LQKENI. Written as DNA, the CDR3 is TGTGCCAGCTCACCACTTTTGGCGGGGACAGGGTACACTGAAGCTTTCTTT. Translation: CASSPLLAGTGYTEAFF.

The J gene is TRBJ1-2, the V gene TRBV12-3 or TRBV12-4, with D uncertain. The CDR3 spans 11 residues. Trimming pared 5 bases from V and 5 bases from J, leaving 6 bases between. The CDR3 reads CASSRGYGYTF. For the CDR3, the DNA is TGTGCCAGCAGTCGTGGATATGGCTACACCTTC.

This clone showed up just a few times. The chain links TRBV10-1 to TRBJ1-6; the match to TRBD1 covers 9 bases. Germline values: CDR1 WNHNN, CDR2 SYGVQD (reference sequence). The CDR3 runs 17 residues. V shed 3 bases, J shed 5 bases, and the junction held 8 bases outside the gene matches. The CDR3 nucleotides read TGCGCCAGCAGTGAAGGCACAGGGGGCAATAATAATTCACCCCTCCACTTT. It is translated as CASSEGTGGNNNSPLHF.

The rearrangement uses TRBV7-7 and TRBJ2-3; possibly TRBD1 for D (6 bases). The CDR3 loop spans 16 amino acids. V lost 1 base to trimming and J lost 0 bases, with 11 bases between them. Germline CDR1 and CDR2: SSHAT and FNYEAQ (reference sequence). CDR3 bases: TGTGCCAGCAGCTTAGAGTTGGGGGCGAGCACAGATACGCAGTATTTT. Its translation: CASSLELGASTDTQYF.

The chain is built from TRBV7-2 and TRBJ2-3; no reliable D call. V lost 2 bases and J 4 bases, leaving 10 bases between the germline ends. The germline V gene has CDR1 SGHTA and CDR2 FQGNSA. CDR3 length equals 14 residues. CDR3 sequence: CASSLRGPSDTQYF. The CDR3 region has the DNA TGTGCCAGCAGCTTAAGAGGACCTTCAGATACGCAGTATTTT.

This clone has a single count. The V and J genes are TRBV7-2 and TRBJ2-2; D is undetermined. The germline gives CDR1 SGHTA, CDR2 FQGNSA. The CDR3 has 13 amino acids. Trimming removed 1 base from V and 8 bases from J, with 8 bases in between. CDR3 sequence (DNA): TGTGCCAGCAGCTTAGTACTAAATGGGGAGCTGTTTTTT. This gives the protein CASSLVLNGELFF.

The chain combines TRBV7-9 with TRBJ2-7; possibly TRBD1 for D (6 bases). Trimming cost V 1 base and J 6 bases, with 10 bases left between them. Germline V gene sequence: CDR1 SEHNR, CDR2 FQNEAQ (reference sequence). This CDR3 has 13 amino acids. CDR3 sequence reads: CASSLGTAGEQYV. CDR3 DNA: TGTGCCAGCAGCTTAGGGACAGCCGGCGAGCAGTACGTC.

This clone has only one observation. The chain links TRBV5-1 to TRBJ2-3; the match to TRBD2 covers 7 bases. The CDR3 length is 16 residues. The ends lost 0 bases at V and 2 bases at J; junction bases unmatched: 6. Germline CDR1 and CDR2: SGHRS and YFSETQ. The CDR3 is CASSLVPSGNTDTQYF. For the CDR3, the DNA is TGCGCCAGCAGCTTGGTTCCTAGCGGTAACACAGATACGCAGTATTTT.

The chain links TRBV10-3 to TRBJ1-2; D may be TRBD1 (5 bases). The CDR3 has 14 amino acids. Trimming shortened V by 0 bases and J by 4 bases, and 9 bases separated the two germline ends. CDR1 ENHRY and CDR2 SYGVKD come from the germline V gene. The CDR3 DNA reads TGTGCCATCAGTGAGTCGATTGGGGGCTATGGCTACACCTTC. Translated: CAISESIGGYGYTF.

CDR3 region: CASSPQSRTGYYNEQFF. The CDR3 DNA sequence: TGTGCCAGCAGCCCACAAAGTCGGACAGGGTACTACAATGAGCAGTTCTTC. The V call is TRBV7-3, the J call TRBJ2-1; 8 bases map to TRBD1. This CDR3 comprises 17 residues. Trimming cost V 5 bases and J 3 bases; bases outside gene matches: 12. CDR1 is SGHTA and CDR2 is FQGTGA in the germline V gene.

The genes are TRBV6-5 and TRBJ1-2; 8 bases line up with TRBD1. CDR1 is MNHEY and CDR2 is SVGAGI in the germline V gene. V lost 6 bases and J lost 1; bases outside the gene matches: 1. CDR3 length equals 13 residues. As DNA, the CDR3 is TGTGCCAGCAGGGACAGGGATAACTATGGCTACACCTTC. Protein: CASRDRDNYGYTF.

The sample holds a few counts of this clone. V is TRBV12-5 and J is TRBJ2-2; D is uncertain. The germline gives CDR1 LGHNT, CDR2 FRNRAP. V dropped 5 bases and J dropped 6 bases, with 4 bases sitting between them. The CDR3 loop spans 11 amino acids. The CDR3 here is CASGISGELFF. The CDR3 DNA is TGTGCTAGTGGTATCTCCGGGGAGCTGTTTTTT.

This chain uses TRBV10-1 with TRBJ2-3, with D tentatively TRBD2 (6 bases). The CDR3 runs 14 residues. Trimming left V 3 bases short and J 3 bases short, with 10 bases between. Germline-derived CDR1 and CDR2 are WNHNN and SYGVQD (reference sequence). The CDR3 DNA sequence: TGCGCCAGCAGTGACCCCCGGGGGACAGATACGCAGTATTTT. This translates into CASSDPRGTDTQYF.

The rearrangement uses TRBV19 and TRBJ1-6, with a weak D call TRBD1 (6 bases). There are 13 residues in the CDR3. Germline V gene lookup returns CDR1 LNHDA and CDR2 SQIVND (reference sequence). The V gene lost 7 bases and the J gene lost 7 bases, with 11 bases spanning the gap. The CDR3 sequence: CASKTRGNSPLHF. The CDR3 coding sequence is TGTGCCAGTAAAACCAGGGGCAATTCACCCCTCCACTTT. The variable domain in full, completed from reference TRBV19 and TRBJ1-6, reads DGGITQSPKYLFRKEGQNVTLSCEQNLNHDAMYWYRQDPGQGLRLIYYSQIVNDFQKGDIAEGYSVSREKKESFPLTVTSAQKNPTAFYLCASKTRGNSPLHFGNGTRLTVT.

V is TRBV4-1 and J is TRBJ2-1; D might be TRBD1 (5 bases). The V gene's germline CDR1 is MGHRA and CDR2 YSYEKL. The CDR3 loop spans 16 amino acids. V was pared by 2 bases and J by 4 bases, with 15 bases between. The CDR3 loop is CASSQPRQGSYNEQFF. DNA for the CDR3: TGCGCCAGCAGCCAACCCAGGCAGGGTTCTTACAATGAGCAGTTCTTC.

This clone showed up just a few times. The gene calls are TRBV19 and TRBJ1-2; D possibly corresponds to TRBD1 (6 bases). Germline CDR1 LNHDA, CDR2 SQIVND (reference sequence). Trimming took 5 bases from V and 4 from J, leaving 14 bases between them. This CDR3 has 14 amino acids. The CDR3 sequence: CASSRTRGIYGYTF. CDR3 DNA sequence: TGTGCCAGTAGTCGGACCAGGGGCATCTATGGCTACACCTTC.

Only one count was recorded for this clone. The genes are TRBV3-1 (or the pseudogene TRBV3-2) and TRBJ2-2, with 12 bases fitting TRBD2. V trimming: 4 bases; J trimming: 4 bases; junction bases outside the gene matches: 19. The CDR3 is 21 amino acids. Germline CDR1 reads LGHDT; CDR2 reads YNNKEL (reference sequence). CDR3 in amino acids: CASSRPKKGTSGGWSTGELFF. Here the CDR3 DNA reads TGTGCCAGCAGCCGTCCGAAGAAGGGTACTAGCGGGGGGTGGAGCACCGGGGAGCTGTTTTTT.

The chain joins TRBV5-1 to TRBJ2-7, with TRBD1 as a possible D gene (6 bases). The CDR3 loop spans 13 amino acids. V dropped 0 bases and J dropped 7 bases, with 11 bases sitting between them. The V gene's germline CDR1 is SGHRS and CDR2 YFSETQ. CDR3 coding DNA: TGCGCCAGCAGCTTGGCAGGGGAGAGAGAGCAGTACGTC. Its protein is CASSLAGEREQYV.

The chain combines TRBV6-1 with TRBJ1-5, with D uncertain. Trimming took 1 base from V and 4 from J, leaving 17 bases between them. This CDR3 contains 17 residues. The germline V gene encodes CDR1 MNHNS and CDR2 SASEGT. The CDR3 DNA is TGTGCCAGCAGTGAAGTGGTCTTCGGACCGACAAATCAGCCCCAGCATTTT. Translated: CASSEVVFGPTNQPQHF.

The chain couples TRBV30 to TRBJ1-1; a possible D gene is TRBD1 (5 bases). V shed 3 bases and J shed 0 bases, with 14 bases lying between them. The CDR3 is made up of 15 amino acids. In germline, CDR1 is GTSNPN, CDR2 SVGIG (reference sequence). The CDR3 DNA reads TGTGCCTGGAGGGAACTGGGACGGTTGAACACTGAAGCTTTCTTT. It translates to CAWRELGRLNTEAFF.